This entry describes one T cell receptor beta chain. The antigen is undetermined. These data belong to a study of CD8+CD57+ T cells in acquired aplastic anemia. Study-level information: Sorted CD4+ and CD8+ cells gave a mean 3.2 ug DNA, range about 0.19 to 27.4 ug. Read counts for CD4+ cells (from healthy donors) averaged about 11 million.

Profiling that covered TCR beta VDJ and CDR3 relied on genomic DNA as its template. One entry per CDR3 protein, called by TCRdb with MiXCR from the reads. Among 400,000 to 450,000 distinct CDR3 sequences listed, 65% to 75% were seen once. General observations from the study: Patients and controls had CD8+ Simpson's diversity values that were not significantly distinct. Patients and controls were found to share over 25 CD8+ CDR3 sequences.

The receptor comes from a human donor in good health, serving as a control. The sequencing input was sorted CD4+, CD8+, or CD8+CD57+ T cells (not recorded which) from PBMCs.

The CDR3, as DNA: TGTGCCAGCAGCGTAGGAGAGGTTGGGGTCGAGCAGTACTTC. Translated: CASSVGEVGVEQYF. V is TRBV2 and J is TRBJ2-7; D uncertain. V gave up 6 bases and J gave up 6 bases, with 18 bases separating them. The CDR3 is 14 residues long. CDR1 SNHLY and CDR2 FYNNEI come from the germline V gene.